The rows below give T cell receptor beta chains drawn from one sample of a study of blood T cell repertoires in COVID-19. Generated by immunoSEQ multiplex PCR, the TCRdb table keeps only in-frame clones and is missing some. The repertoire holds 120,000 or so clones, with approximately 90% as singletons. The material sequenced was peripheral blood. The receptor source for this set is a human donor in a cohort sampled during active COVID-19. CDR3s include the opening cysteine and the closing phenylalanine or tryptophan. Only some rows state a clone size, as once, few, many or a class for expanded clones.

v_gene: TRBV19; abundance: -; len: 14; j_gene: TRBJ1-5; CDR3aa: CASGGTGRNQPQHF
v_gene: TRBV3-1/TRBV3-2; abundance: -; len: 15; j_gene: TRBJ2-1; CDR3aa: CASSRGDRVWNEQFF
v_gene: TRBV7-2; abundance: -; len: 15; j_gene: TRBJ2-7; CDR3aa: CASSLEQAYSYEQYF
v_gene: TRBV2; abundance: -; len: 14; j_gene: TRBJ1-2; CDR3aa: CASSVLQGEDGYTF
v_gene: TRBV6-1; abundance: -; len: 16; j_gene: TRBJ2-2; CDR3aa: CASSGGATSGTGELFF
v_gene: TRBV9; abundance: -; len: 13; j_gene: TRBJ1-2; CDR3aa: CASSPQGDYGYTF
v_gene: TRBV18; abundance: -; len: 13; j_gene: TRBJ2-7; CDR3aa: CASSPANGYEQYF
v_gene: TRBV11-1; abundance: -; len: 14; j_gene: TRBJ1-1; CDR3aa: CASSPGTQNTEAFF
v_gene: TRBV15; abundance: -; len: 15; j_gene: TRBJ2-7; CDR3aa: CATSREGGRIYEQYF
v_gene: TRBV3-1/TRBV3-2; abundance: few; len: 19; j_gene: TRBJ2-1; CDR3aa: CASSQDTGLAGGPRGEQFF
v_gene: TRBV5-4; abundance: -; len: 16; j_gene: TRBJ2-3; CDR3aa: CASSLGPNEGADTQYF
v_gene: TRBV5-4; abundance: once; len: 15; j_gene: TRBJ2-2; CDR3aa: CASSRRGMDTGELFF
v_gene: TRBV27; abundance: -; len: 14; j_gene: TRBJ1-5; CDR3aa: CASSRRGTNQPQHF
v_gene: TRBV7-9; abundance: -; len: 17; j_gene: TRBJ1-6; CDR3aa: CASSLAWAGGYNSPLHF
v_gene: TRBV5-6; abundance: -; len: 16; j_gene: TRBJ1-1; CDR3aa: CASTQPTGRFDTEAFF
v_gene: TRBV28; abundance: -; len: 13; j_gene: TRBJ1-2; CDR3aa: CASSFTGENGYTF
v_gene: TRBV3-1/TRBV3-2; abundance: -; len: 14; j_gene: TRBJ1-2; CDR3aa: CASTPRGTGGGYTF
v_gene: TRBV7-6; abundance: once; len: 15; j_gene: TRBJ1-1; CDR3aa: CASSFAGQMNTEAFF
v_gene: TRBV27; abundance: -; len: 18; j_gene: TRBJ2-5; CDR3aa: CASRPAGLAEGSEETQYF
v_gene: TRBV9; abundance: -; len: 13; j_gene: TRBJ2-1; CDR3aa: CASSILANNEQFF
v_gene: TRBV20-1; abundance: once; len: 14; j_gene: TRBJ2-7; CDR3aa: CSASAGTSGNEQYF
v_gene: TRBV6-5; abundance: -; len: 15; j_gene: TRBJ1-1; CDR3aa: CASSYSRQGDTEAFF
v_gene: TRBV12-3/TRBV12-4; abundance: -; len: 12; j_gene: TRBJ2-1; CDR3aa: CASSLGVYEQFF
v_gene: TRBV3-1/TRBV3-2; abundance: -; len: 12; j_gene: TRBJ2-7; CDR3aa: CASSQSRGSQYF
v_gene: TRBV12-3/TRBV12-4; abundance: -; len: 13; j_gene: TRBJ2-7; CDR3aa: CASSFGVSYEQYF
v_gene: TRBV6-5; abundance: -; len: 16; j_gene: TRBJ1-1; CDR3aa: CASSYSPGGEGAEAFF
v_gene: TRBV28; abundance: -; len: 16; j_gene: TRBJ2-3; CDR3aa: CASSLYGTSGTDTQYF
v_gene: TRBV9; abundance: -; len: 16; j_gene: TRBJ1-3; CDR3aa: CASSVEAGGTGNTIYF
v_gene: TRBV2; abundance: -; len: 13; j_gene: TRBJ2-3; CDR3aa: CATLRQATDTQYF
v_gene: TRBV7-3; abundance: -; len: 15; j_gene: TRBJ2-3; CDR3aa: CASSLGLAGTDTQYF
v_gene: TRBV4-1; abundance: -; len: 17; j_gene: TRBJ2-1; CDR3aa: CASSQVWASGSGDEQFF
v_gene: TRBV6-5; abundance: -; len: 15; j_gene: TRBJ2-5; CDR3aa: CASRGQRVFGETQYF
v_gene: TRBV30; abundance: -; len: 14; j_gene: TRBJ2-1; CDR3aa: CAWSVQRGGNEQFF
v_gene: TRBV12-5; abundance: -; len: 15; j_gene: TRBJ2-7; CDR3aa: CASGASLGLSYEQYF
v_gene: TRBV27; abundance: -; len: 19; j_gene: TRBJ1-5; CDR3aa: CASNPGSGTGINGGQPQHF
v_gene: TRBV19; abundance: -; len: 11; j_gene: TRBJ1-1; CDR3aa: CASSVAGGAFF
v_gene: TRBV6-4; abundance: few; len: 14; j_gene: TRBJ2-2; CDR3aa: CASRQQPITGELFF